This entry lists 20 T cell receptor beta chains sequenced from one sample in a study of CD8 T cells in Susac syndrome. RNA was extracted with the RNeasy kit, and a quantity of about 0.45 to 1 ug was reverse transcribed using random hexamers. A single record per CDR3 protein comes from TCRdb applying MiXCR to the immunoSEQ multiplex PCR reads. The repertoire holds 69,000 or so distinct CDR3 sequences, 90% to 95% seen once, with about 0.6% in the top ten. Specimen: CD8+ T cells from PBMCs. The origin of the receptors is a human donor with multiple sclerosis.

Only one count was recorded for this clonotype. The CDR3 DNA follows: TGCAGCGCCAAGCACAGGGGCTTCTACGAGCAGTACTTC. Translating gives CSAKHRGFYEQYF. The chain recombines TRBV29-1 with TRBJ2-7; 7 positions agree with TRBD1. The CDR3 runs to 13 residues. With 7 bases clipped from V and 3 bases from J, the junction kept 9 bases outside the gene matches. Germline V gene lookup returns CDR1 SQVTM and CDR2 ANQGSEA.

This chain connects TRBV9 to TRBJ2-7; 9 bases fit TRBD1. Germline V gene lookup returns CDR1 SGDLS and CDR2 YYNGEE. The CDR3 extends over 14 amino acids. The V gene end was trimmed by 5 bases and the J gene end by 1 base; junction bases not matched to a gene: 4. In DNA, the CDR3 is TGTGCCAGCAGTTGGGGACAGGGTTCCTACGAGCAGTACTTC. Translation gives CASSWGQGSYEQYF.

The chain uses TRBV28 and TRBJ2-5; D gene uncertain. The CDR3 loop spans 11 amino acids. With 3 bases removed from V and 3 bases from J, the gap between germline ends came to 2 bases. Germline CDR1 is MDHEN and CDR2 is SYDVKM. CDR3: CASSFEETQYF. DNA for the CDR3: TGTGCCAGCAGTTTCGAAGAGACCCAGTACTTC.

The V and J genes are TRBV5-1 and TRBJ2-7, with D perhaps TRBD1 or TRBD2 (5 bases each). This CDR3 comprises 12 residues. The V end lost 8 bases, the J end lost 7 bases, and 16 bases lay between the germline ends. Germline lookup yields CDR1 SGHRS and CDR2 YFSETQ. The CDR3 here is CASWGEDREQYF. In DNA, the CDR3 is TGCGCCAGTTGGGGAGAAGACAGAGAGCAGTACTTC.

This clonotype appeared a few times. The chain uses TRBV29-1 and TRBJ2-7, with 7 bases lining up with TRBD1. CDR1 is SQVTM and CDR2 is ANQGSEA in the germline V gene. With 3 bases clipped from V and 4 bases from J, the junction kept 6 bases outside the gene matches. The CDR3 runs 13 residues. CDR3 bases: TGCAGCGTTGACGGCCAGGGGGATTACGAGCAGTACTTC. This sequence encodes CSVDGQGDYEQYF.

The genes are TRBV5-1 and TRBJ2-1, with D possibly TRBD2 on 6 matching bases. V was pared by 2 bases and J by 5 bases, with 14 bases between. Germline V gives CDR1 SGHRS, CDR2 YFSETQ. CDR3 length: 15 amino acids. The CDR3 DNA sequence: TGCGCCAGCAGCTTTTGGGGCGGAGGGGACAATGAGCAGTTCTTC. It is translated as CASSFWGGGDNEQFF.

This chain joins TRBV20-1 and TRBJ2-1; D unclear. Trimming took off 6 bases at V and 9 bases at J, with 21 bases between the two ends. The germline CDR1 and CDR2 sequences are DFQATT and SNEGSKA (reference sequence). This CDR3 is built from 14 residues. CDR3 bases: TGCAGTGCCAAGAAGGACCACGAGTCCGCTGAGCAGTTCTTC. Translated: CSAKKDHESAEQFF.

This clonotype has just one count. The chain joins TRBV20-1 to TRBJ1-1; a possible D gene is TRBD1 (6 bases). V dropped 1 base and J dropped 2 bases, with 23 bases sitting between them. This CDR3 contains 18 residues. The germline gives CDR1 DFQATT, CDR2 SNEGSKA (reference sequence). The CDR3 protein is CSARAIGSGALGNTEAFF. The CDR3 DNA follows: TGCAGTGCTAGAGCAATTGGTTCAGGGGCGTTAGGCAACACTGAAGCTTTCTTT.

The chain links TRBV27 to TRBJ1-5; possibly TRBD1 for D (5 bases). Trimming shortened V by 1 base and J by 6 bases, and 10 bases separated the two germline ends. The V gene's germline CDR1 is MNHEY and CDR2 SMNVEV (reference sequence). This CDR3 has 14 amino acids. CDR3 protein: CASSLLGVGQPQHF. In nucleotides, the CDR3 is TGTGCCAGCAGTTTATTAGGGGTGGGTCAGCCCCAGCATTTT.

The genes are TRBV24-1 and TRBJ2-1, with D perhaps TRBD1 (5 bases). The germline gives CDR1 KGHDR, CDR2 SFDVKD. The CDR3 spans 17 residues. V shed 0 bases and J shed 5 bases, with 16 bases lying between them. The CDR3 is CATSDLPGQGQDNEQFF. DNA of the CDR3: TGTGCCACCAGTGATTTGCCAGGGCAGGGCCAGGACAATGAGCAGTTCTTC.

This chain connects TRBV28 to TRBJ2-7, with unresolved D. This CDR3 spans 13 amino acids. The germline CDR1 and CDR2 sequences are MDHEN and SYDVKM. V was pared by 3 bases and J by 1 base, with 7 bases between. CDR3 amino acids: CASSFLGSYEQYF. The CDR3 DNA follows: TGTGCCAGCAGTTTCTTGGGTTCCTACGAGCAGTACTTC.

J is TRBJ2-5 and V is TRBV6-5; 7 bases fit TRBD1. The V segment lost 4 bases and the J segment 4 bases; nucleotides outside the gene matches: 9. Germline V gives CDR1 MNHEY, CDR2 SVGAGI. The CDR3 has 15 amino acids. The CDR3 DNA sequence: TGTGCCAGCAGTTCCATTGAGGGGGCCGTAGAGACCCAGTACTTC. Amino acid sequence: CASSSIEGAVETQYF.

This clonotype was found a few times. The V gene is TRBV3-1, the J gene TRBJ2-1; weak D call: TRBD2 (5 bases). Germline V gene lookup returns CDR1 LGHDT and CDR2 YNNKEL (reference sequence). The length of the CDR3 is 15 residues. Trimming took 3 bases from V and 3 from J, leaving 12 bases between them. CDR3 bases: TGTGCCAGCAGCCAGGACCGGGGTGGCTACAATGAGCAGTTCTTC. This translates into CASSQDRGGYNEQFF.

The chain links TRBV20-1 to TRBJ2-7; D unclear. The CDR3 has 16 amino acids. V was shortened by 1 base and J by 0 bases, with 16 bases between the two germline ends. Per germline, CDR1 DFQATT and CDR2 SNEGSKA (reference sequence). Written as DNA, the CDR3 is TGCAGTGCTAGAGTGAGGAAAAAGGAGAGCTCCTACGAGCAGTACTTC. Its protein product is CSARVRKKESSYEQYF.

V and J are TRBV4-1 and TRBJ2-7; 9 bases fit TRBD2. This CDR3 has 15 amino acids. Trimming cost V 4 bases and J 9 bases; bases outside gene matches: 13. Germline CDR1 is MGHRA and CDR2 is YSYEKL. CDR3 DNA sequence: TGCGCCAGCAGCCTTCTAGCGGGAACACTACGGGGGCAGTACTTC. It encodes CASSLLAGTLRGQYF.

This chain connects TRBV29-1 to TRBJ2-7, with 8 nucleotides matching TRBD1. With 6 bases clipped from V and 4 bases from J, the junction kept 2 bases outside the gene matches. The CDR3 totals 11 residues. Germline CDR1 reads SQVTM; CDR2 reads ANQGSEA. The CDR3 loop is CSVGQDYEQYF. In DNA form, the CDR3 reads TGCAGCGTGGGACAGGATTACGAGCAGTACTTC.

The rearrangement links TRBV9 to TRBJ2-7, with D perhaps matching TRBD1 (6 bases). The CDR3 is made up of 14 amino acids. V lost 3 bases and J 0 bases, leaving 10 bases between the germline ends. Germline V gene sequence: CDR1 SGDLS, CDR2 YYNGEE. The CDR3 region is CASSAGDTSYEQYF. The CDR3 DNA sequence: TGTGCCAGCAGCGCCGGGGACACCTCCTACGAGCAGTACTTC.

The chain recombines TRBV12-3 or TRBV12-4 with TRBJ1-1; D is unresolved. The ends were cut back, 6 bases at V and 1 base at J, with 21 bases in the middle. The CDR3 totals 17 residues. CDR3 nucleotides: TGTGCCAGCAGCTACCCGATAAATAGTTGGGGGAACACTGAAGCTTTCTTT. It is translated as CASSYPINSWGNTEAFF.

The V call is TRBV29-1, the J call TRBJ1-2; D ambiguous. CDR1 and CDR2 from the germline V gene are SQVTM and ANQGSEA. Trimming removed 0 bases from V and 4 bases from J, with 15 bases in between. CDR3 length: 15 residues. The CDR3 nucleotides are TGCAGCGTTGAAGATCCTATACGTGGCCTCTATGGCTACACCTTC. Amino acids: CSVEDPIRGLYGYTF.

The gene calls are TRBV12-3 or TRBV12-4 and TRBJ2-3, with TRBD2 as a possible D gene (6 bases). This CDR3 contains 16 residues. Between the trimmed V and J ends, which lost 2 bases and 4 bases, there was a span of 16 bases. CDR3 sequence (DNA): TGTGCCAGCAGTTTACACGCGGGGTTGGGGTCAGATACGCAGTATTTT. It codes for CASSLHAGLGSDTQYF.